This TCR beta chain comes out of a study of blood T cell repertoires in COVID-19 (dated by TCRdb to 2018 to 2020). In terms of the full investigation: Collaborator samples came from the United States, Italy and Spain and covered acute and convalescent phases of COVID-19. The material from the prospective study consisted of cDNA or gDNA derived from T cells, B-cell-depleted T cells, or PBMCs. Subjects who had been exposed to COVID-19, were actively infected with it, or had recovered from it provided the deeply sampled blood TCRbeta repertoires that made up the dataset. A freely available public database, intended as a resource for researchers studying the immune response to SARS-CoV-2, is where the repertoires were released. Samples were obtained from the ongoing ImmuneRACE study (first 160 participants) and from about 1,300 subjects provided by 6 global collaborators. A de-identified subject ID, COVID-19 status, age in years and sex were almost always included in the sample metadata. Where available, HLA class I and class II types were taken from metadata supplied by the sample provider and were not determined by assay-based typing. Results the study describes overall, beyond this receptor: The quantity of clinical and demographic metadata differed by source and by participant and was supplied without curation.

On this clone itself: The specificity of this receptor is unknown. Base quality data are lacking; no much larger clone is found one base away.

Per the germline V gene (reference sequence), LNHDA is the CDR1 and SQIVND is the CDR2. V lost 10 bases and J lost 0 bases, and the count of bases not matched to a germline gene is 9. There are 15 amino acids in the CDR3, from cysteine to phenylalanine inclusive. The DNA shown is the 45-base CDR3, in frame from base 1. The immunoSEQ Assay, a bias-controlled multiplex PCR, was used to amplify TCRbeta CDR3 regions from genomic DNA. The authors' pipeline ran thus. The number of nucleated cells in each sample was estimated by amplification of reference gene primers within the assay. Sequence reads were collapsed and filtered to measure the absolute abundance of every unique TCRbeta CDR3 rearrangement. For each sample, productive Simpson clonality was calculated by taking the square root of Simpson's diversity index across productive rearrangements. TCRdb took over this immuneACCESS table, retaining in-frame rearrangements with V and J assigned. Such tables are incomplete; in checked studies, under half of the missing clones stem from an unresolved V gene, and the remainder is unexplained. Clonal size and the V and J genes are those of that table, whereas D and trimming came from the DNA. The table for this sample lists 250,000 to 300,000 clones; roughly 90% of them were counted only once. The ten largest clonotypes hold over 7.5% of the sample.

Participants in the prospective study were aged roughly 18 to 90 years, lived in about two dozen United States geographic areas, and enrolled through a virtual design. In the prospective study, participants were assigned to cohorts based on the clinical history participants reported in a screening survey and a study questionnaire. Recovered participants in ImmuneRACE Cohort 3 were defined as having two consecutive negative NP/OP PCR tests, clearance from a healthcare professional, or resolution of symptoms. In the prospective study, mobile phlebotomists collected whole blood, serum and a nasopharyngeal or oropharyngeal swab from each participant. Prospective study participants could optionally give additional blood draws and questionnaires over an approximately 2-month period. Before DNA extraction, prospective study blood samples were shipped either frozen or at room temperature.

The TCR sequence derives from a man between 40 and 49 years old who had recovered from COVID-19. The chain couples TRBV19 to TRBJ1-3, and 7 junction bases match TRBD1. Sequenced: PBMCs or T cells enriched from blood (not recorded which). The CDR3 is CATSNTGDSGNTIYF. The sequenced DNA is TGTGCCACCTCGAACACAGGGGACTCTGGAAACACCATATATTTT.